The source of this T cell receptor beta chain is a study of identical twins. Many counts were recorded for this clonotype. Germline V gives CDR1 KGHSH, CDR2 LQKENI. The CDR3 has 13 amino acids. Trimming cost V 6 bases and J 3 bases, with 12 bases left between them. TCRdb fed the 5' RACE reads into MiXCR, producing one record per CDR3 protein. The repertoire holds hundreds of thousands of distinct CDR3 sequences, 15% to 20% seen once, with less than 15% in the top ten. These data are also associated with another study on T cells expressing NK-cell markers.

The chain is built from TRBV18 and TRBJ2-7; TRBD1 or TRBD2 may be the D gene (5 bases each). The sequenced material came from PBMCs. The receptor comes from a woman between 18 and 29 years old in good health. CDR3 protein: CASSGGVFYEQYF. The DNA for the CDR3 is TGTGCCAGCTCTGGGGGAGTCTTCTACGAGCAGTACTTC.